This TCR beta chain was identified in a study of blood T cells in healthy people across ages. Turning to the study itself: About one barcoded beta molecule per two T cells was the capture yield of template switching. General observations from the study: TCR beta diversity, measured per million T cells, fell in a roughly linear way with age.

A minimum of 6 micrograms of total RNA was extracted per sample. The CDR3 contains 15 residues. After removal of 6 bases from V and 11 bases from J, the junction contained 11 bases not matched to a gene. Primed by a sample-barcoded 5' primer and a J-beta primer mix, a second PCR proceeded for about 6 to 11 cycles. TCRdb passed the 5' RACE reads through MiXCR, listing each CDR3 protein once. The table includes more than 800,000 distinct CDR3 sequences, 29% detected once. In the case of this clonotype: Antigen: not known.

The chain employs TRBV12-3 or TRBV12-4 and TRBJ2-3; 13 positions agree with TRBD2. Sequencing used blood. The source is a woman aged 80 or over in good health. CDR3 bases: TGTGCCAGCAGCATGACTAGCGGGGGGCCAGATGTGCAGTATTTT. It yields the protein CASSMTSGGPDVQYF.